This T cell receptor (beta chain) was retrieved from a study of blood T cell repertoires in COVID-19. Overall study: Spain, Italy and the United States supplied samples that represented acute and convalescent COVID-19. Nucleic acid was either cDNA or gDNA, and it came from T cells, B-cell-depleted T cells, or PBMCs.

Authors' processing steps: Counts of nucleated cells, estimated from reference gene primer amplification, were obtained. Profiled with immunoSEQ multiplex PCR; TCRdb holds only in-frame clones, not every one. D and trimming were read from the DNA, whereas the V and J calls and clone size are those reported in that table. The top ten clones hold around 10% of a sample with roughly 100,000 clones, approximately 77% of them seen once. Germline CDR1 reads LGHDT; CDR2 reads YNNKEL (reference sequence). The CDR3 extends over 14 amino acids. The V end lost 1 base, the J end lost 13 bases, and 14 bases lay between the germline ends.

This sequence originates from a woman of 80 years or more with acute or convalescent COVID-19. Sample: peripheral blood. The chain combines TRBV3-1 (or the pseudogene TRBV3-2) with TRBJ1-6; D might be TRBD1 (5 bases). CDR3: CASSQGDSLVPLHF. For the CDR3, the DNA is TGTGCCAGCAGCCAAGGTGACAGCTTGGTTCCCCTCCACTTT.